The 29 T cell receptor beta chains reported below all come from one sample, sequenced in a study of blood T cell repertoires in COVID-19. Assay: immunoSEQ multiplex PCR; the TCRdb copy retains only in-frame clones and omits some. The table includes roughly 280,000 clones, more than 85% detected once. The sample comprised peripheral blood. Receptors originate from a man aged 18 to 29 with active or convalescent COVID-19.

V gene TRBV7-9 combines with J gene TRBJ2-3; tentative D call: TRBD1 (5 bases). The CDR3 is 15 amino acids. V lost 4 bases to trimming and J lost 4 bases, with 15 bases between them. Per the germline V gene, CDR1 is SEHNR and CDR2 is FQNEAQ (reference sequence). The CDR3 DNA reads TGTGCCAGCAGCTCGACAGACAACGCTCCAGATACGCAGTATTTT. This codes for CASSSTDNAPDTQYF.

The gene calls are TRBV27 and TRBJ1-5, with D uncertain. V was trimmed by 5 bases and J by 0 bases, leaving 11 bases between them. Germline CDR1 reads MNHEY; CDR2 reads SMNVEV (reference sequence). CDR3 length: 15 residues. Here the CDR3 reads CASSRRGDSNQPQHF. The CDR3 bases are TGTGCCAGCAGTCGTCGGGGAGATAGCAATCAGCCCCAGCATTTT.

The V gene is TRBV3-1 (or the pseudogene TRBV3-2), the J gene TRBJ1-1, with 8 bases lining up with TRBD1. The germline CDR1 and CDR2 sequences are LGHDT and YNNKEL (reference sequence). CDR3 length: 11 residues. V lost 3 bases and J lost 10; bases outside the gene matches: 1. Here the CDR3 reads CASSHTGGAFF. The CDR3 region has the DNA TGTGCCAGCAGCCATACAGGGGGAGCTTTCTTT.

The rearrangement links TRBV4-3 to TRBJ2-4; 10 bases are shared with TRBD2. CDR3 length: 14 amino acids. CDR1 and CDR2 from the germline V gene are LGHNA and YSLEER. Trimming took 2 bases from V and 9 from J; bases not matched to a gene: 4. CDR3 DNA sequence: TGCGCCAGCAGCCAACTAGCGGGAGAGGTCATTCAGTACTTC. This encodes CASSQLAGEVIQYF.

The V and J genes are TRBV6-2 or TRBV6-3 and TRBJ2-7; TRBD1 aligns across 7 bases. Trimming cost V 4 bases and J 2 bases; bases outside gene matches: 2. The CDR3 contains 13 residues. Germline V lookup: CDR1 MNHEY, CDR2 SVGEGT. The CDR3 region has the DNA TGTGCCAGCAGTTTTGGGACAGCCTACGAGCAGTACTTC. It codes for CASSFGTAYEQYF.

This clone was seen once. This rearrangement joins TRBV12-5 to TRBJ2-2; weak D call: TRBD1 (6 bases). The V gene lost 3 bases and the J gene lost 1 base, with 21 bases spanning the gap. The CDR3 extends over 19 amino acids. Germline V lookup: CDR1 LGHNT, CDR2 FRNRAP. CDR3 amino acids: CASGFIPLLSTGNTGELFF. CDR3 bases: TGTGCTAGTGGTTTTATTCCCCTCCTATCGACAGGGAACACCGGGGAGCTGTTTTTT.

The chain uses TRBV29-1 and TRBJ2-5; tentative D call: TRBD2 (6 bases). CDR1 and CDR2 (germline): SQVTM, ANQGSEA. Trimming stripped 6 bases from V and 2 bases from J, with 16 bases between. This CDR3 has 14 amino acids. CDR3 sequence reads: CSVEVRDSQETQYF. The CDR3 nucleotides are TGCAGCGTGGAGGTCCGGGACTCTCAAGAGACCCAGTACTTC. The full variable domain, with the rest looked up from reference TRBV29-1 and TRBJ2-5, is SAVISQKPSRDICQRGTSLTIQCQVDSQVTMMFWYRQQPGQSLTLIATANQGSEATYESGFVIDKFPISRPNLTFSTLTVSNMSPEDSSIYLCSVEVRDSQETQYFGPGTRLLVL.

The chain employs TRBV29-1 and TRBJ2-7, with 8 bases identical to TRBD1. The J segment lost 1 base and the V segment lost 5 bases, leaving 7 bases of the junction unmatched. CDR1 is SQVTM and CDR2 is ANQGSEA in the germline V gene. CDR3 length equals 14 residues. CDR3 sequence (DNA): TGCAGCGTTCCGGTGAGGACAGGGTCCTACGAGCAGTACTTC. Translated, it gives CSVPVRTGSYEQYF.

This chain joins TRBV15 and TRBJ2-1, with 11 positions matching TRBD1. The CDR3 has 16 amino acids. CDR1 LNHNV and CDR2 YYDKDF come from the germline V gene (reference sequence). V trimming: 2 bases; J trimming: 6 bases; junction bases outside the gene matches: 6. As DNA, the CDR3 is TGTGCCACCAGCAGACGGACAGGGGGCTCTTTCAATGAGCAGTTCTTC. It specifies CATSRRTGGSFNEQFF. Supplemented by reference TRBV15 and TRBJ2-1, the full variable domain reads DAMVIQNPRYQVTQFGKPVTLSCSQTLNHNVMYWYQQKSSQAPKLLFHYYDKDFNNEADTPDNFQSRRPNTSFCFLDIRSPGLGDTAMYLCATSRRTGGSFNEQFFGPGTRLTVL.

The chain has TRBV5-1 and TRBJ1-3, with 9 bases identical to TRBD1. The V gene end was trimmed by 2 bases and the J gene end by 6 bases; junction bases not matched to a gene: 3. The length of the CDR3 is 14 residues. Germline V CDR1 and CDR2: SGHRS, YFSETQ. CDR3 nucleotides: TGCGCCAGCAGCTTAGGGGACAGGGAAAACACCATATATTTT. This translates into CASSLGDRENTIYF.

The V and J genes are TRBV5-6 and TRBJ1-1, with a weak D call TRBD1 (5 bases). CDR3 length equals 13 residues. Germline values: CDR1 SGHDT, CDR2 YYEEEE. The V end lost 4 bases, the J end lost 2 bases, and 9 bases lay between the germline ends. The CDR3 coding sequence is TGTGCCAGCAGCCTGGACATTAACACTGAAGCTTTCTTT. It encodes CASSLDINTEAFF.

CDR3 sequence reads: CASSATETSGYEQYF. Here the CDR3 DNA reads TGTGCCAGCAGCGCAACCGAGACTAGCGGCTACGAGCAGTACTTC. The chain combines TRBV11-2 with TRBJ2-7, with TRBD2 matching 9 bases. V trimming: 5 bases; J trimming: 3 bases; junction bases outside the gene matches: 8. Germline values: CDR1 SGHAT, CDR2 FQNNGV. The CDR3 is made up of 15 amino acids.

The chain recombines TRBV21-1 with TRBJ2-3; the D call of TRBD2 is as the table states it, not checked on the DNA. TRBV21-1 is tagged as a pseudogene. The CDR3 contains 18 residues. This CDR3 reads CASSRPPPAGEGTDTQYF. CDR3 bases: TGTGCCAGCAGCAGACCCCCGCCGGCCGGGGAGGGCACAGATACGCAGTATTTT.

The CDR3: CASSRPGGREETQYF. CDR3 DNA: TGTGCCAGCAGCCGCCCGGGGGGGCGGGAAGAGACCCAGTACTTC. The rearrangement joins TRBV11-3 to TRBJ2-5; 8 bases are shared with TRBD2. V lost 5 bases, J lost 3 bases, and 8 bases stayed unmatched. This CDR3 is 15 amino acids long. CDR1 is SGHNT and CDR2 is YENEEA in the germline V gene.

There are a few counts of this clone. Here the CDR3 reads CASSTPGQGAFGYTF. CDR3 in DNA: TGTGCCAGCAGCACCCCGGGACAGGGGGCTTTTGGCTACACCTTC. This rearrangement joins TRBV9 to TRBJ1-2; 12 bases match TRBD1. This CDR3 has 15 amino acids. CDR1 is SGDLS and CDR2 is YYNGEE in the germline V gene. After removal of 4 bases from V and 7 bases from J, the junction contained 8 bases not matched to a gene.

The chain recombines TRBV28 with TRBJ2-7; the D gene is possibly TRBD1 (6 bases). This CDR3 has 12 amino acids. Germline V CDR1 and CDR2: MDHEN, SYDVKM. The V and J ends lost 11 bases and 2 bases respectively, with 13 bases between them. CDR3 loop: CASSGEPYEQYF. The CDR3 region has the DNA TGTGCCTCGTCAGGGGAGCCCTACGAGCAGTACTTC.

The V call is TRBV27, the J call TRBJ1-1; D not resolved. V lost 7 bases and J lost 0, with 18 bases in between. Germline values: CDR1 MNHEY, CDR2 SMNVEV (reference sequence). The CDR3 length is 16 residues. CDR3 nucleotide sequence: TGTGCCAGCAATATTTTTCCTCCACATCTGAACACTGAAGCTTTCTTT. It codes for CASNIFPPHLNTEAFF.

The chain recombines TRBV6-1 with TRBJ2-5, with 8 positions matching TRBD2. The germline CDR1 and CDR2 sequences are MNHNS and SASEGT. The length of the CDR3 is 15 residues. V was clipped by 2 bases and J by 5 bases; unmatched bases: 7. CDR3 in amino acids: CASSESPSGGETQYF. For the CDR3, the DNA is TGTGCCAGCAGTGAATCCCCCTCGGGGGGGGAGACCCAGTACTTC.

The chain is built from TRBV4-1 and TRBJ2-1, with unresolved D. V dropped 1 base and J dropped 9 bases, with 7 bases sitting between them. CDR1 MGHRA and CDR2 YSYEKL come from the germline V gene. The CDR3 covers 12 residues. CDR3 amino acids: CASSQVTGEQFF. Here the CDR3 DNA reads TGCGCCAGCAGCCAAGTCACGGGTGAGCAGTTCTTC.

Regarding this clone: Mismatch with germline at one junction end may stem from a read error. This CDR3 is also generated by other DNA sequences in the sample. The chain uses TRBV12-3 or TRBV12-4 and TRBJ2-7, with D possibly TRBD2 on 5 matching bases. There are 11 residues in the CDR3. CDR3 sequence: CASSLGGEQYF. The CDR3 coding sequence is TGTGCCAGCAGCTTAGGAGGCGAGCAGTACTTC.

Worth noting for this clone: The sample contains more than one DNA sequence encoding this CDR3. The chain uses TRBV5-1 and TRBJ1-3; 11 nucleotides align to TRBD1. Looked up from germline, CDR1 is SGHRS and CDR2 is YFSETQ. V shed 0 bases, J shed 7 bases, and the junction held 0 bases outside the gene matches. The length of the CDR3 is 14 residues. The CDR3 loop reads CASSLGDRGNTIYF. The CDR3 DNA is TGCGCCAGCAGCTTGGGGGACAGGGGGAACACCATATATTTT.

Remarks on this clone: The same CDR3 can be traced to other DNA sequences in this sample. The chain uses TRBV24-1 and TRBJ2-1; 10 nucleotides agree with TRBD1. The CDR3 loop spans 14 amino acids. V trimming: 8 bases; J trimming: 5 bases; junction bases outside the gene matches: 5. CDR1 is KGHDR, CDR2 SFDVKD, per germline. CDR3 in DNA: TGTGCCACCATAGGCGGGACAGGGGACAATGAGCAGTTCTTC. Residues: CATIGGTGDNEQFF.

This chain links TRBV19 with TRBJ1-5; 12 bases are a match to TRBD1. The germline V gene has CDR1 LNHDA and CDR2 SQIVND (reference sequence). This CDR3 is 14 amino acids long. The V gene end was trimmed by 10 bases and the J gene end by 6 bases; junction bases not matched to a gene: 7. The CDR3 protein is CATTGTGGLQPQHF. In DNA form, the CDR3 reads TGTGCCACCACCGGGACAGGGGGCCTTCAGCCCCAGCATTTT. Combining the CDR3 with reference TRBV19 and TRBJ1-5 gives the whole variable domain DGGITQSPKYLFRKEGQNVTLSCEQNLNHDAMYWYRQDPGQGLRLIYYSQIVNDFQKGDIAEGYSVSREKKESFPLTVTSAQKNPTAFYLCATTGTGGLQPQHFGDGTRLSIL.

This chain links TRBV4-3 with TRBJ2-1; no firm D call. Germline CDR1 reads LGHNA; CDR2 reads YSLEER. V was clipped by 1 base and J by 7 bases, with 8 bases between them. This CDR3 region has 13 residues. This CDR3 is CASSQAVGNEQFF. The DNA of the CDR3 is TGCGCCAGCAGCCAAGCGGTCGGGAATGAGCAGTTCTTC.

The chain recombines TRBV24-1 with TRBJ1-1, with a possible D match to TRBD1 (6 bases). This CDR3 has 16 residues. Germline assignment: CDR1 KGHDR and CDR2 SFDVKD. V lost 6 bases to trimming and J lost 1 base, with 17 bases between them. The CDR3 spells CATSRGAWGPNTEAFF. In DNA, the CDR3 is TGTGCCACCAGTCGGGGGGCCTGGGGGCCGAACACTGAAGCTTTCTTT.

V gene TRBV7-9 combines with J gene TRBJ1-1, with D perhaps TRBD1 (5 bases). CDR3 size: 14 residues. Germline V lookup: CDR1 SEHNR, CDR2 FQNEAQ (reference sequence). The V and J ends lost 2 bases and 0 bases respectively, with 7 bases between them. For the CDR3, the DNA is TGTGCCAGCAGCTTAAAGGGGATGAACACTGAAGCTTTCTTT. This encodes CASSLKGMNTEAFF. Based on the CDR3 plus reference TRBV7-9 and TRBJ1-1, the full variable domain is DTGVSQNPRHKITKRGQNVTFRCDPISEHNRLYWYRQTLGQGPEFLTYFQNEAQLEKSRLLSDRFSAERPKGSFSTLEIQRTEQGDSAMYLCASSLKGMNTEAFFGQGTRLTVV.

The gene calls are TRBV19 and TRBJ2-4, with a tentative D call TRBD2 (6 bases). Germline V gene lookup returns CDR1 LNHDA and CDR2 SQIVND (reference sequence). The CDR3 is 13 amino acids. V was pared by 5 bases and J by 8 bases, with 13 bases between. The CDR3 region has the DNA TGTGCCAGTAGTGGGTACGGGGAGGACATTCAGTACTTC. Protein: CASSGYGEDIQYF.

V and J are TRBV5-4 and TRBJ1-2; D gene uncertain. The CDR3 is made up of 14 amino acids. Between the trimmed V and J ends, which lost 0 bases and 4 bases, there was a span of 10 bases. CDR1 SGHNT and CDR2 YYREEE come from the germline V gene (reference sequence). The CDR3 here is CASSLEAYSYGYTF. CDR3 DNA sequence: TGTGCCAGCAGCTTGGAAGCCTACTCCTATGGCTACACCTTC.

The chain links TRBV21-1 to TRBJ1-1; TRBD1 is the table's D call and was not checked against the DNA. TRBV21-1 is reported as a pseudogene. The CDR3 has 16 residues. The CDR3 DNA sequence: TGTGCCAGCAGCAAAGAATCCCCCAGGGGTAATCCTGAAGCTTTCTTT. Its protein is CASSKESPRGNPEAFF.